This TCR beta chain derives from a study of blood T cell repertoires in COVID-19. Background on the study: Sample material is recorded as cDNA or gDNA derived from T cells, B-cell-depleted T cells, or PBMCs.

The CDR3 covers 13 residues. CDR1 and CDR2 from the germline V gene are SQVTM and ANQGSEA. With 1 base removed from V and 1 base from J, the gap between germline ends came to 6 bases. Generated by immunoSEQ multiplex PCR, the TCRdb table keeps only in-frame clones and is missing some. Of under 200,000 clones listed, roughly 89% are singletons. The sequence was obtained from a woman under 40 who had been exposed to COVID-19. The genes are TRBV29-1 and TRBJ2-3; D is possibly TRBD2 (6 bases). The material sequenced was PBMCs or T cells enriched from blood (not recorded which). Here the CDR3 reads CSVEAGGTDTQYF. In nucleotides, the CDR3 is TGCAGCGTTGAAGCGGGGGGCACAGATACGCAGTATTTT.